Detailed here is one T cell receptor (beta chain). The antigen it binds to is not known. The input lacks base qualities; no much larger clone sits a single base away. The entry originates in a study of STAT5B mutations in CD4+ large granular lymphocyte leukemia (dated by TCRdb to the early 2020s). Some background on the complete study: Among the healthy controls, the CDR3 'QG' motif was associated with a particular HLA allele. The TCRbeta repertoires of CD4+ T-cell large granular lymphocyte leukemia patients were compared with the TCRbeta repertoires of healthy blood donors. The purity of purified fractions was confirmed by flow cytometry on FACSCanto II or FACSVerse to exceed 95% among lymphocytes.

Per the germline V gene, SGHDT is the CDR1 and YYEEEE is the CDR2. The V and J ends are trimmed by 7 bases and 0 bases, leaving 13 bases between them. From the cysteine through the phenylalanine, the CDR3 covers 14 amino acids. The only DNA kept is the CDR3, 42 bases in frame from the first base. The healthy control group was made up of some 38 blood donors, and the Finnish Red Cross blood service supplied their buffy coats. All TCR-sequenced material derived from peripheral blood: patient blood samples and healthy donor buffy coats. Peripheral blood mononuclear cells were isolated by Ficoll-Hypaque gradient centrifugation. CD4+ cells were purified magnetically from the buffy coats of healthy controls. Genomic DNA was extracted with the Gentra Puregene Cell and Tissue kit and quantified on a Qubit 2.0 fluorometer. TCRbeta rearrangements were sequenced from genomic DNA using the immunoSEQ assay at survey resolution. Under the source paper's analysis protocol: In the TCR sequencing data, the smallest productive clonotype frequency that could be detected was 2.59 x 10-5. Only productive TCRbeta rearrangements, meaning sequences that were complete and in-frame, were kept for the analyses. The clonality of each sample was calculated as Simpson clonality in the immunoSEQ Analyzer version 3.0. Clones were binned by frequency as very rare, small, medium, large (1-20%) or hyperexpanded (>20%). Generation probabilities were estimated with OLGA 1.2.3, V-gene circos plots were made with VDJtools, specificities were searched in VDJdb, and CDR3 motifs were identified with GLIPH. What TCRdb holds here is the immuneACCESS table cut down to in-frame rearrangements. Part of the clones is not present; checked against another copy, under half of the missing clones reflect an unresolved V gene, and the others are unexplained. The V and J calls and clone size were taken over from that table, and D and trimming were inferred from the DNA. Counted in this sample were some 34,000 clones; roughly 76% of them appeared once. The ten biggest clones cover 3.5% to 5% of the sample.

Here is what the overall study found, with its caveats: The data were not HLA-matched, and the higher clonality in CD4+ T-LGLL than in CD8+ T-LGLL could be due to the relatively small sample size. Enrichment of TRBV06-family usage was observed among the top patient clones (8/27) relative to healthy controls (2/35). Greater clonality appeared to be present in CD4-sorted patient repertoires than in healthy CD4+ repertoires, and the difference was retained after the putative leukemic clones were removed. Each patient's main leukemic clonotypes were private, but roughly a quarter of these clonotypes showed up at low frequency in the non-leukemic repertoires of other patients.

Sequenced sample: CD4+ T cells from blood buffy coats. The sequence is built from TRBV5-6 and TRBJ1-1, and TRBD1 may be the D gene, going by 6 matching bases. The clonotype comes from a human donor in good health. The DNA sequence is given as TGTGCCAGCCAGCAGGGGCAGGTGAACACTGAAGCTTTCTTT. Its coded protein is CASQQGQVNTEAFF.